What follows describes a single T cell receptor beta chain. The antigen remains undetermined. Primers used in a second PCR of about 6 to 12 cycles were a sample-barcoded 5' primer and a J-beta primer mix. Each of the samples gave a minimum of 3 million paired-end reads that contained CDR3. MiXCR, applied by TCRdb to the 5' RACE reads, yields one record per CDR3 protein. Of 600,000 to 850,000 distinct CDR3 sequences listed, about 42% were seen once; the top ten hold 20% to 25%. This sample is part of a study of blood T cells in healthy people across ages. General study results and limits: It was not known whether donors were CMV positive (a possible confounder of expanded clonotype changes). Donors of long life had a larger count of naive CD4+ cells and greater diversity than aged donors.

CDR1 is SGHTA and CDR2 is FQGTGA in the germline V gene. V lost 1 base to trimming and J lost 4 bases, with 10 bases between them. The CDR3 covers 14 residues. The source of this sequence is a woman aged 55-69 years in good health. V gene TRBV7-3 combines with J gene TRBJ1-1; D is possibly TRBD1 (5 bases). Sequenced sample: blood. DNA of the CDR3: TGTGCCAGCAGCTTAATTGCAGGGAGCACTGAAGCTTTCTTT. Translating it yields CASSLIAGSTEAFF.